These 3 T cell receptor beta chains were sequenced from one sample in a study of T cell responses to AZD1222 COVID-19 vaccine. Assay used: immunoSEQ multiplex PCR; TCRdb lists only in-frame clones, some missing. The sample has 150,000 or so clones, around 90% seen once. This specimen consisted of peripheral blood, obtained on day 0 of AZD1222 vaccination. Receptors were obtained from an adult in good health.

The rearrangement uses TRBV6-2 or TRBV6-3 and TRBJ2-4; TRBD2 might be the D (6 bases). This CDR3 has 14 residues. V dropped 0 bases and J dropped 7 bases, with 10 bases sitting between them. In germline, CDR1 is MNHEY, CDR2 SVGEGT. The CDR3 region is CASSYSGGGNIQYF. The CDR3 DNA is TGTGCCAGCAGTTACTCCGGGGGTGGGAACATTCAGTACTTC.

V and J are TRBV9 and TRBJ2-7; a weak D match, TRBD1 (6 bases). The germline V gene has CDR1 SGDLS and CDR2 YYNGEE. The CDR3 spans 13 residues. Trimming removed 2 bases at V and 3 bases at J, with 9 bases between. CDR3 amino acids: CASSVTDSYEQYF. The CDR3, as DNA: TGTGCCAGCAGCGTTACGGACAGCTACGAGCAGTACTTC.

For the CDR3, the DNA is TGCGCCAGCAGCCAAGGACAGGCAACCACCGGGGAGCTGTTTTTT. This gives the protein CASSQGQATTGELFF. This chain uses TRBV5-1 with TRBJ2-2; 7 nucleotides agree with TRBD1. In germline, CDR1 is SGHRS, CDR2 YFSETQ. The CDR3 spans 15 residues. J lost 4 bases, V lost 4 bases, and 7 bases had no gene match. Full variable domain (remainder filled in from reference TRBV5-1 and TRBJ2-2): KAGVTQTPRYLIKTRGQQVTLSCSPISGHRSVSWYQQTPGQGLQFLFEYFSETQRNKGNFPGRFSGRQFSNSRSEMNVSTLELGDSALYLCASSQGQATTGELFFGEGSRLTVL.